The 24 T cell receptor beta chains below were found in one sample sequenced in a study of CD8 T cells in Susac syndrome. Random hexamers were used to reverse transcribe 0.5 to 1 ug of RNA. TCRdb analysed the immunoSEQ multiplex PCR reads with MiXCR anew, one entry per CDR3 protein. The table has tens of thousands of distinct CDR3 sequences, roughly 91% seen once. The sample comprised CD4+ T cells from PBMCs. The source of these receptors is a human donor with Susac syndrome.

The CDR3 bases are TGTGCCAGCAGTCCATCAGCGGGAAGAGAGACCCAGTACTTC. It is translated as CASSPSAGRETQYF. V is TRBV28 and J is TRBJ2-5; 7 nucleotides align to TRBD2. The ends lost 5 bases at V and 4 bases at J; junction bases unmatched: 7. This CDR3 has 14 residues. Germline V CDR1 and CDR2: MDHEN, SYDVKM.

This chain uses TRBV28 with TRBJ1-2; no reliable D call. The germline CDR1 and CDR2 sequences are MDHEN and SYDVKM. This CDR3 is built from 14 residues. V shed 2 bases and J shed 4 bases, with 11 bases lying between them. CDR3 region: CASSLVGPTYGYTF. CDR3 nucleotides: TGTGCCAGCAGTTTAGTGGGCCCGACCTATGGCTACACCTTC.

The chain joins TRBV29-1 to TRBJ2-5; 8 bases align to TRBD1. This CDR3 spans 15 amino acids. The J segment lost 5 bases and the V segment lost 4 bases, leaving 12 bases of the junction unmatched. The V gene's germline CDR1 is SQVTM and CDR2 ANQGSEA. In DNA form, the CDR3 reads TGCAGCGTTGGGTCACTGCAGGGGGCTTGGGAGACCCAGTACTTC. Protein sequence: CSVGSLQGAWETQYF.

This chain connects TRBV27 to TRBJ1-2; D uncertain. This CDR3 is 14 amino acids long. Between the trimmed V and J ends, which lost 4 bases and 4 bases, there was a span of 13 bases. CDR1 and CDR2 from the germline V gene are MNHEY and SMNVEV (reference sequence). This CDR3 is CASSSGFRGYGYTF. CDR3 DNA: TGTGCCAGCAGTTCTGGGTTCCGGGGCTATGGCTACACCTTC.

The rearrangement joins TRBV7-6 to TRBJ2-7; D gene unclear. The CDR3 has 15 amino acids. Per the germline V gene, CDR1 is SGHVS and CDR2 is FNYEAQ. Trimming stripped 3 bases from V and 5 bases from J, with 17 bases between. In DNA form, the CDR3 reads TGTGCCAGCAGCTTTAATGACGCCCCTACCAACGAGCAGTACTTC. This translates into CASSFNDAPTNEQYF.

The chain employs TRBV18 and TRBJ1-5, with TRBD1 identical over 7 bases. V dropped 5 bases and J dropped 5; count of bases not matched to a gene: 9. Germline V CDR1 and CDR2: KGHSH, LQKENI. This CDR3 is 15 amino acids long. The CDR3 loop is CASSSTGSRDQPQHF. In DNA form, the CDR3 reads TGTGCCAGCTCATCGACAGGGAGTAGGGATCAGCCCCAGCATTTT. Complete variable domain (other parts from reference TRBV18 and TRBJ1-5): NAGVMQNPRHLVRRRGQEARLRCSPMKGHSHVYWYRQLPEEGLKFMVYLQKENIIDESGMPKERFSAEFPKEGPSILRIQQVVRGDSAAYFCASSSTGSRDQPQHFGDGTRLSIL.

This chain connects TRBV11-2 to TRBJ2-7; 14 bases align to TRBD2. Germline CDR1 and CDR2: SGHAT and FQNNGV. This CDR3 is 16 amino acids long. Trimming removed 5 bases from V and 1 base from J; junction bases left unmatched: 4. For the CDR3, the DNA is TGTGCCAGCAGCCCTCGACTAGCGGGAGGGTCCTACGAGCAGTACTTC. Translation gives CASSPRLAGGSYEQYF.

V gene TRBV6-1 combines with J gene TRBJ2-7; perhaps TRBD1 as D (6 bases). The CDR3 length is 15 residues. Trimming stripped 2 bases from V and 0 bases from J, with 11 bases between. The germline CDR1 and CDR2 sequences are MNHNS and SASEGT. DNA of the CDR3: TGTGCCAGCAGTGAATCCGGGACACTCTCCTACGAGCAGTACTTC. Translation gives CASSESGTLSYEQYF.

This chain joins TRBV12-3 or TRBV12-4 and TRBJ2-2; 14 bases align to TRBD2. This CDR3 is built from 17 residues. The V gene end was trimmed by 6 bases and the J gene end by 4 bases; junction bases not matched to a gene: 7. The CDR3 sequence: CASRRSGLAGGTGELFF. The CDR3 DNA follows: TGTGCCAGCAGGCGCTCTGGACTAGCGGGAGGCACCGGGGAGCTGTTTTTT.

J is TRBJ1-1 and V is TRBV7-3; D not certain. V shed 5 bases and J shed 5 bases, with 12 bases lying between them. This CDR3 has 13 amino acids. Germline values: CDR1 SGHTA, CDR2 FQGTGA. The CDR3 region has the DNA TGTGCCAGCAGCCACCAAAGGGAGACTGAAGCTTTCTTT. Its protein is CASSHQRETEAFF.

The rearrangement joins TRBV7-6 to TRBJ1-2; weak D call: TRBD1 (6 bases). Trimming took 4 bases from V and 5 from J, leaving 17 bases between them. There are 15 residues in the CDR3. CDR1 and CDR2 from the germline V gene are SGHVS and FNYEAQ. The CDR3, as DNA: TGTGCCAGCAGCTCCTCGCACAGGGATCGTTATGGCTACACCTTC. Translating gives CASSSSHRDRYGYTF.

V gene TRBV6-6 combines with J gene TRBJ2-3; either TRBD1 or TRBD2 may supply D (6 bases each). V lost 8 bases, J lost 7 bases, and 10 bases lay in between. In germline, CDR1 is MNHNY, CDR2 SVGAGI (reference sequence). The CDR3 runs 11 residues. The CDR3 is CASSGGYTQYF. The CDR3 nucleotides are TGTGCCAGCTCCGGGGGCTATACGCAGTATTTT.

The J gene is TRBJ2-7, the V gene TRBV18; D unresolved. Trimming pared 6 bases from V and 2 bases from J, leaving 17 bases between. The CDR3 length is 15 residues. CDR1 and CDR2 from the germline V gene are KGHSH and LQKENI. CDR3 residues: CASSSTLSVTYEQYF. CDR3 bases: TGTGCCAGCTCTTCTACCCTCTCCGTTACCTACGAGCAGTACTTC.

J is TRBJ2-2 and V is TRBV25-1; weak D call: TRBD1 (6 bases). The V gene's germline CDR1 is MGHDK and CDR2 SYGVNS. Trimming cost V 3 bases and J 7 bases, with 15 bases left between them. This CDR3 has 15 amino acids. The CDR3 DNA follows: TGTGCCAGCAGTGATAAGGCAGGGGTGGTCGGGGAGCTGTTTTTT. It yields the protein CASSDKAGVVGELFF. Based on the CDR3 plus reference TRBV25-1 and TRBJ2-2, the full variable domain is EADIYQTPRYLVIGTGKKITLECSQTMGHDKMYWYQQDPGMELHLIHYSYGVNSTEKGDLSSESTVSRIRTEHFPLTLESARPSHTSQYLCASSDKAGVVGELFFGEGSRLTVL.

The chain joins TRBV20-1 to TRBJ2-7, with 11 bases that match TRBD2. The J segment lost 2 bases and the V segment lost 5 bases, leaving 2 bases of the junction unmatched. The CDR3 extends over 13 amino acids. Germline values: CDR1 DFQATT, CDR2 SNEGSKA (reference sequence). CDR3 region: CSAGSGRAYEQYF. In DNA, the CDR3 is TGCAGTGCTGGTAGCGGGAGGGCCTACGAGCAGTACTTC.

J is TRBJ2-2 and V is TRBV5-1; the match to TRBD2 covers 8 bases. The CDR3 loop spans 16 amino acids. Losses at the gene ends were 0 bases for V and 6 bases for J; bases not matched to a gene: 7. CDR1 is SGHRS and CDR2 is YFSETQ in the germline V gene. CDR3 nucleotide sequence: TGCGCCAGCAGCTTGGGGAGCGGGAGACGTCCCGGGGAGCTGTTTTTT. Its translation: CASSLGSGRRPGELFF.

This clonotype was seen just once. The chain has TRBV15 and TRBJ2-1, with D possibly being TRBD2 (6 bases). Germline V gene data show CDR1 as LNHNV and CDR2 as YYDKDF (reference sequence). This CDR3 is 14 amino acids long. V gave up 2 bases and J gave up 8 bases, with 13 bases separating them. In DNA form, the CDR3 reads TGTGCCACCAGCAGAACCCGACTAGGGGATGAGCAGTTCTTC. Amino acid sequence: CATSRTRLGDEQFF.

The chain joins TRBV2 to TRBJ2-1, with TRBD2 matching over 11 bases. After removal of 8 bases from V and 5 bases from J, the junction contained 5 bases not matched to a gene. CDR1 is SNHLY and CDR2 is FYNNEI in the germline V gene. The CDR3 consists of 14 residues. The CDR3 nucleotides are TGTGCCAGCTCCGGGACTAGCGGCCACAATGAGCAGTTCTTC. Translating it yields CASSGTSGHNEQFF.

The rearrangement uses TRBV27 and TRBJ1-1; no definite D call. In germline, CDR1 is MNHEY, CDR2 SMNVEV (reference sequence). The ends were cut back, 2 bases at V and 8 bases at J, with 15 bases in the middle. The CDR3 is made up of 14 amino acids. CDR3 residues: CASSLAQGSSEAFF. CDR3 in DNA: TGTGCCAGCAGTTTAGCCCAAGGGTCCTCGGAAGCTTTCTTT.

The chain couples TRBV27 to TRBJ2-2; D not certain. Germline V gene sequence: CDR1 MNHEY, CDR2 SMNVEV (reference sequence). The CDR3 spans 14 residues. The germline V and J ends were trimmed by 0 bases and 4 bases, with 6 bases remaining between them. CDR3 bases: TGTGCCAGCAGTTTATCGGGGATCACCGGGGAGCTGTTTTTT. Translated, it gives CASSLSGITGELFF.

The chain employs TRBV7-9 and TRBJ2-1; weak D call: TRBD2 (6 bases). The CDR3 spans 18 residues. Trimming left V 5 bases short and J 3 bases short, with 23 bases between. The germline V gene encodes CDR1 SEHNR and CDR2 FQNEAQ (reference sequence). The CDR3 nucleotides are TGTGCCAGCAGCATATACCTTAGCGTTGGTAGCGGCTACAATGAGCAGTTCTTC. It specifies CASSIYLSVGSGYNEQFF.

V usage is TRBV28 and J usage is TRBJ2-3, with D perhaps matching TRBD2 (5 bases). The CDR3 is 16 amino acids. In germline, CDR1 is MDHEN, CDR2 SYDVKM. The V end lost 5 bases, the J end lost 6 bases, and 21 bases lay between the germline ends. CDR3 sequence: CASSTRHGGRGDTQYF. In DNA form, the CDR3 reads TGTGCCAGCAGTACTAGACACGGCGGTCGCGGTGATACGCAGTATTTT.

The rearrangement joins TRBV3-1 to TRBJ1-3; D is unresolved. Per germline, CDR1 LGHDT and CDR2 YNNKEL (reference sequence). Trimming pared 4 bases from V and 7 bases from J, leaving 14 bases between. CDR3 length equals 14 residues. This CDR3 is CASSPWGGVNTIYF. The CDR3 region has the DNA TGTGCCAGCAGCCCCTGGGGAGGAGTTAACACCATATATTTT.

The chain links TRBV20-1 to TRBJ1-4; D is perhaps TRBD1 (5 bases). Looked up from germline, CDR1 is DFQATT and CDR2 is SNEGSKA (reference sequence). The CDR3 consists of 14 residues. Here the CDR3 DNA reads TGCAGCTCTGGCCCCGTGGGGCATGGCGAAAAACTGTTTTTT. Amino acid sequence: CSSGPVGHGEKLFF.